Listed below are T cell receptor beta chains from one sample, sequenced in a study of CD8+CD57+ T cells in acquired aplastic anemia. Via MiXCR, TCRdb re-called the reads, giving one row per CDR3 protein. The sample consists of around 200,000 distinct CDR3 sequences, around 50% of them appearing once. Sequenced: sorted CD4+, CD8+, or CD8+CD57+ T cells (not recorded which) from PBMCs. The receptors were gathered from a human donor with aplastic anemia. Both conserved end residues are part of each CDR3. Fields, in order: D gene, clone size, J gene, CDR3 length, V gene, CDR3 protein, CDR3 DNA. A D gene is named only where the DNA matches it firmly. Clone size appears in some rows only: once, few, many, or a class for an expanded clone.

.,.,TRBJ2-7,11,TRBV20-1,CSARHSYEQYF,TGCAGTGCTCGGCACTCCTACGAGCAGTACTTC
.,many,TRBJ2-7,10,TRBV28,CASSRGAQYF,TGTGCCAGCAGCCGTGGGGCCCAGTACTTC
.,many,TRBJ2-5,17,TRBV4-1,CASSRSKLRDTQETQYF,TGCGCCAGCAGCCGATCCAAACTCCGGGACACACAAGAGACCCAGTACTTC
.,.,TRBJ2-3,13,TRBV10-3,CAISEARVDTQYF,TGTGCCATCAGTGAGGCAAGAGTGGATACGCAGTATTTT
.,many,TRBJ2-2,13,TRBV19,CASSIGITGELFF,TGTGCCAGTAGTATAGGGATCACCGGGGAGCTGTTTTTT
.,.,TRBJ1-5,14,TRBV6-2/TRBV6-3,CASSYSYSNQPQHF,TGTGCCAGCAGTTACTCATACAGCAATCAGCCCCAGCATTTT
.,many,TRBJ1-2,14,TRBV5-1,CASSPDTGKGGYTF,TGCGCCAGCAGCCCCGATACCGGGAAAGGAGGCTACACCTTC
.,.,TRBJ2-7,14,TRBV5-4,CASSLSEGAGEQYF,TGTGCCAGCAGCCTAAGTGAGGGGGCGGGGGAGCAGTACTTC
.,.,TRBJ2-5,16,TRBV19,CASSKGHVNTQETQYF,TGTGCCAGTAGTAAGGGGCACGTGAACACTCAAGAGACCCAGTACTTC
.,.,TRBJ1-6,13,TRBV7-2,CASSSKNNSPLHF,TGTGCCAGCAGCTCCAAGAATAATTCACCCCTCCACTTT
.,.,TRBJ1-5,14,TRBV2,CASSIDRFNQPQHF,TGTGCCAGCAGTATCGACAGGTTCAATCAGCCCCAGCATTTT
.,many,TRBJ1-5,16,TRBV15,CATSRGAVNSNQPQHF,TGTGCCACCAGCAGAGGGGCGGTAAATAGCAATCAGCCCCAGCATTTT
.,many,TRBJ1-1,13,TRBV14,CASSRSGNTEAFF,TGTGCCAGCAGCCGGAGCGGGAACACTGAAGCTTTCTTT
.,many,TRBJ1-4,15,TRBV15,CATSEAVGGNEKLFF,TGTGCCACCAGCGAAGCAGTGGGGGGTAATGAAAAACTGTTTTTT
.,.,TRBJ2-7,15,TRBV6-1,CASSEGPEPTYEQYF,TGTGCCAGCAGTGAGGGTCCTGAGCCAACCTACGAGCAGTACTTC
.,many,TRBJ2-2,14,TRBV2,CASSEDTSTGELFF,TGTGCCAGCAGTGAAGACACTTCCACCGGGGAGCTGTTTTTT
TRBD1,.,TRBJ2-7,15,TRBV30,CAFSSGTQGAREQYF,TGTGCCTTCTCGTCGGGGACGCAGGGGGCGAGGGAGCAGTACTTC
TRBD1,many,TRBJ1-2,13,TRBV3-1,CASSQWQGVGYTF,TGTGCCAGCAGCCAGTGGCAGGGGGTCGGCTACACCTTC
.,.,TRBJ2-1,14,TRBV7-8,CASSESGYYNEQFF,TGTGCCAGCAGCGAAAGTGGGTACTACAATGAGCAGTTCTTC
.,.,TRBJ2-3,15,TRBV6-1,CASSEVLDSTDTQYF,TGTGCCAGCAGTGAGGTCCTGGACAGCACAGATACGCAGTATTTT
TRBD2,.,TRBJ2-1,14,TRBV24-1,CATSLTSGYNEQFF,TGTGCCACCAGCCTGACTAGCGGGTACAATGAGCAGTTCTTC
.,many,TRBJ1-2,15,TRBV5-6,CASSLRAGLLYGYTF,TGTGCCAGCAGCTTGCGCGCAGGCCTCCTATATGGCTACACCTTC
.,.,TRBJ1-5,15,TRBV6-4,CASSDDPSGNQPQHF,TGTGCCAGCAGTGACGATCCGTCTGGCAATCAGCCCCAGCATTTT
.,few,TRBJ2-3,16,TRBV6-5,CASSYVSDLSTDTQYF,TGTGCCAGCAGTTACGTGTCCGACCTTAGCACAGATACGCAGTATTTT
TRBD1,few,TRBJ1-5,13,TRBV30,CAWSRGLGQPQHF,TGTGCCTGGTCCAGGGGGCTTGGGCAGCCCCAGCATTTT
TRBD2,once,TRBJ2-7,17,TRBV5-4,CASSFRQTSGSTNEQYF,TGTGCCAGCAGCTTTCGACAGACTAGCGGGAGTACAAACGAGCAGTACTTC
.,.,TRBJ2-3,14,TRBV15,CATSSVGGTDTQYF,TGTGCCACCAGCAGCGTCGGGGGCACAGATACGCAGTATTTT
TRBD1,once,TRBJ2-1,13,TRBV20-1,CSAGQGGDNEQFF,TGCAGTGCTGGACAGGGGGGCGACAATGAGCAGTTCTTC
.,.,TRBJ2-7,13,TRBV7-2,CAWSVGEFYEQYF,TGTGCCTGGAGTGTCGGAGAATTCTACGAGCAGTACTTC
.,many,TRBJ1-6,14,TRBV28,CASSLIRGTSPLHF,TGTGCCAGCAGTTTGATCAGGGGCACGTCACCCCTCCACTTT
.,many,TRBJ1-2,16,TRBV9,CASSPQAARLNYGYTF,TGTGCCAGCAGCCCCCAGGCCGCTAGGCTTAACTATGGCTACACCTTC
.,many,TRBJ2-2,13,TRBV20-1,CSARLPGTGELFF,TGCAGTGCTCGACTACCGGGCACCGGGGAGCTGTTTTTT
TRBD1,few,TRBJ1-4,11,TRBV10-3,CASRTGEKLFF,TGTGCCAGCAGGACAGGGGAAAAACTGTTTTTT
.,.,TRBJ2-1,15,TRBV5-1,CASSQAGTGYNEQFF,TGCGCCAGCAGCCAAGCCGGGACTGGCTACAATGAGCAGTTCTTC
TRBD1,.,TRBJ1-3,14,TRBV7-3,CAALQGGNGNTIYF,TGTGCTGCGTTACAGGGGGGAAATGGAAACACCATATATTTT
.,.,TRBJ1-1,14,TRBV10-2,CASSEGRGFTEAFF,TGCGCCAGCAGTGAGGGCAGGGGATTTACTGAAGCTTTCTTT
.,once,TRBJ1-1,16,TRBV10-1,CASSDGSAGDGAEAFF,TGCGCCAGCAGTGATGGATCGGCGGGGGACGGCGCTGAGGCTTTCTTT
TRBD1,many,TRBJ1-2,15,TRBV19,CASSIGGQGNYGYTF,TGTGCCAGTAGTATAGGGGGACAGGGGAACTATGGCTACACCTTC
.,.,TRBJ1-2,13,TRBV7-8,CASSLIQGRGYTF,TGTGCCAGCAGCTTAATCCAGGGTCGAGGCTACACCTTC
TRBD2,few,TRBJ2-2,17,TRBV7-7,CASSLNPGTSVSGELFF,TGTGCCAGCAGCTTAAACCCCGGGACTAGTGTGAGCGGGGAGCTGTTTTTT
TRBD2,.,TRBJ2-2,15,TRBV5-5,CASSPGLAFTGELFF,TGTGCCAGCAGCCCGGGACTAGCGTTTACCGGGGAGCTGTTTTTT
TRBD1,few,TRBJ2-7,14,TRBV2,CASRKQGPQYEQYF,TGTGCCAGCAGGAAACAGGGGCCGCAATACGAGCAGTACTTC
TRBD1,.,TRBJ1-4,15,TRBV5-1,CASSNNRGVDEKLFF,TGCGCCAGCTCTAATAACAGGGGGGTTGATGAAAAACTGTTTTTT
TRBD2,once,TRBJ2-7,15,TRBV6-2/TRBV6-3,CASSFIAGASYEQYF,TGTGCCAGCAGTTTCATAGCGGGGGCCTCCTACGAGCAGTACTTC
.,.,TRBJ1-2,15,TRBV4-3,CASSQVRGGGDGYTF,TGCGCCAGCAGCCAAGTAAGAGGTGGAGGGGATGGCTACACCTTC
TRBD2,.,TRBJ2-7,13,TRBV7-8,CASRLAGNYEQYF,TGTGCCAGCAGGCTAGCGGGGAACTACGAGCAGTACTTC
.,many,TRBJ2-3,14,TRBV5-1,CASRGGLSTDTQYF,TGCGCCAGCAGAGGGGGGCTTAGCACAGATACGCAGTATTTT
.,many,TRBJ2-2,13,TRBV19,CAIRGGNTGELFF,TGTGCCATTAGGGGCGGGAACACCGGGGAGCTGTTTTTT
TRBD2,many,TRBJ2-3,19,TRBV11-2,CASSSSGTSGGPVTDTQYF,TGTGCCAGCAGCTCCTCCGGGACTAGCGGGGGGCCCGTCACAGATACGCAGTATTTT
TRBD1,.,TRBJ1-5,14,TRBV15,CATSREGANQPQHF,TGTGCCACCAGCCGCGAGGGGGCGAATCAGCCCCAGCATTTT
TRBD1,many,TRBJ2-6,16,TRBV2,CASSEGRGPGANVLTF,TGTGCCAGCAGTGAGGGCAGGGGGCCTGGGGCCAACGTCCTGACTTTC
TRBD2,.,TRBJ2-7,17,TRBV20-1,CGARGLAGGRPAYEQYF,TGCGGTGCTAGGGGACTAGCGGGAGGGCGTCCCGCCTACGAGCAGTACTTC
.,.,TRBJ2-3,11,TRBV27,CASTTGHTQYF,TGTGCCAGCACGACCGGCCATACGCAGTATTTT
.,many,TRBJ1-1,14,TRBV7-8,CASSLGRLNTEAFF,TGTGCCAGCAGCTTAGGACGGCTGAACACTGAAGCTTTCTTT
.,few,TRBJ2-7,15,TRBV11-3,CASSLAGQHSYEQYF,TGTGCCAGCAGCTTAGCTGGGCAGCACTCCTACGAGCAGTACTTC
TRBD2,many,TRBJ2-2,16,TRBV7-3,CASRADSGAATGELFF,TGTGCCAGCAGGGCCGATAGCGGGGCGGCCACCGGGGAGCTGTTTTTT
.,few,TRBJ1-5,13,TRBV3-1,CASSEGAQSPQHF,TGTGCCAGCAGCGAAGGGGCCCAATCGCCCCAGCATTTT
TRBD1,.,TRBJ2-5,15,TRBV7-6,CASSRDRGKVETQYF,TGTGCCAGCAGCAGGGACAGGGGGAAGGTCGAGACCCAGTACTTC